This passage covers 23 T cell receptor beta chains from one sample sequenced in a study of Graves' ophthalmopathy and Graves' hyperthyroidism. Using RNA transcripts, the TCR beta CDR3 regions were amplified. The first round was an RT-PCR with HTBI primers, and the second round was a multiplex PCR. TCRdb processed the multiplex PCR reads anew with MiXCR; each CDR3 protein has one entry. Altogether around 1.1 million distinct CDR3 sequences are present, about 36% being singletons, with the ten largest covering over 8.5%. Sequences were obtained from peripheral blood or thyroid tissue (not recorded which). These receptors all come from an adult man with Graves' hyperthyroidism.

This clonotype was recorded a few times. The germline gene is not matched at one end of the junction; a read error may be the cause. The CDR3 sequence is CASSLAVGQGENNYGYTF. CDR3 nucleotides: TGTGCCAGCAGTTTAGCGGTCGGACAGGGGGAGAATAACTATGGCTACACCTTC. The chain carries TRBV10-2 and TRBJ1-2, with 10 bases aligning to TRBD1. The germline V gene has CDR1 WSHSY and CDR2 SAAADI. The CDR3 spans 18 residues.

This clonotype was recorded at least ten times. V and J are TRBV29-1 and TRBJ1-1, with unresolved D. V was trimmed by 6 bases and J by 11 bases, leaving 16 bases between them. Germline CDR1 reads SQVTM; CDR2 reads ANQGSEA. The CDR3 runs to 11 residues. The CDR3 protein is CSVLLRGLAFF. In nucleotides, the CDR3 is TGCAGCGTCCTATTGAGAGGGTTGGCTTTCTTT.

The V and J genes are TRBV7-9 and TRBJ1-5; D unclear. This CDR3 contains 9 residues. Germline lookup yields CDR1 SEHNR and CDR2 FQNEAQ (reference sequence). V lost 5 bases to trimming and J lost 11 bases, with 4 bases between them. In nucleotides, the CDR3 is TGTGCCAGCAGCGGGGCCCAGCATTTT. It encodes CASSGAQHF.

V is TRBV30 and J is TRBJ1-1, with 8 bases fitting TRBD1. The CDR3 has 13 residues. Per the germline V gene, CDR1 is GTSNPN and CDR2 is SVGIG (reference sequence). Trimming cost V 5 bases and J 7 bases; bases outside gene matches: 9. CDR3 region: CAWVPGTGGEAFF. CDR3 DNA: TGTGCCTGGGTCCCCGGGACAGGTGGTGAAGCTTTCTTT.

This clonotype was seen ten or more times. The V gene is TRBV20-1, the J gene TRBJ1-2; D unresolved. Trimming removed 3 bases at V and 6 bases at J, with 8 bases between. This CDR3 has 11 amino acids. From germline, CDR1 is DFQATT and CDR2 SNEGSKA (reference sequence). The CDR3 loop is CSARVGNGYTF. The DNA of the CDR3 is TGCAGTGCTAGGGTGGGGAATGGCTACACCTTC.

Of note for this clonotype: A much larger clone sits a single nucleotide away, making a read error possible. The chain recombines TRBV6-6 with TRBJ1-5; D ambiguous. This CDR3 is 15 amino acids long. The V gene lost 5 bases and the J gene lost 4 bases, with 15 bases spanning the gap. The germline V gene encodes CDR1 MNHNY and CDR2 SVGAGI (reference sequence). The chain's CDR3 is CASSPPCDANQPQHF. CDR3 nucleotide sequence: TGTGCCAGCAGTCCCCCTTGTGACGCTAATCAGCCCCAGCATTTT.

The chain employs TRBV10-3 and TRBJ1-3, with D unclear. Germline loops: CDR1 ENHRY, CDR2 SYGVKD. The CDR3 consists of 14 residues. The V and J ends lost 0 bases and 0 bases respectively, with 3 bases between them. CDR3 amino acids: CAISESVSGNTIYF. The CDR3 DNA sequence: TGTGCCATCAGTGAGTCAGTCTCTGGAAACACCATATATTTT.

Concerning this clonotype itself: A much larger clone sits a single nucleotide away, making a read error possible. The chain has TRBV7-2 and TRBJ2-7; TRBD2 is a possible D gene (5 bases). V lost 10 bases and J lost 5, with 15 bases in between. Germline CDR1 is SGHTA and CDR2 is FQGNSA. The CDR3 length is 12 residues. CDR3 protein: CANGLFSNEQYF. CDR3 DNA sequence: TGTGCCAACGGACTTTTCTCGAACGAGCAGTACTTC.

In its sample, this clonotype was seen many times. CDR3 nucleotides: TGTGCCAGTAGTGCCCCCGCGAGAGGGAATCAGCCCCAGCATTTT. Translated: CASSAPARGNQPQHF. J is TRBJ1-5 and V is TRBV19; D not resolved. V lost 5 bases to trimming and J lost 4 bases, with 15 bases between them. The CDR3 has 15 residues. Germline V gene sequence: CDR1 LNHDA, CDR2 SQIVND (reference sequence).

V and J are TRBV7-2 and TRBJ2-5; possible D gene TRBD1, 5 bases. This CDR3 spans 14 amino acids. Germline assignment: CDR1 SGHTA and CDR2 FQGNSA. Trimming stripped 2 bases from V and 2 bases from J, with 9 bases between. CDR3 sequence reads: CASSLKGYQETQYF. In DNA, the CDR3 is TGTGCCAGCAGCTTAAAGGGGTATCAAGAGACCCAGTACTTC.

This clonotype occurred many times. This rearrangement joins TRBV12-3 or TRBV12-4 to TRBJ1-2, with 8 nucleotides matching TRBD1. Unmatched junction bases numbered 8, after V lost 6 bases and J lost 5 bases. The CDR3 sequence is 14 residues long. Here the CDR3 reads CASRRDRSSYGYTF. As DNA, the CDR3 is TGTGCCAGCAGACGGGACAGGTCCTCATATGGCTACACCTTC.

The chain recombines TRBV29-1 with TRBJ2-3, with 7 bases matching TRBD1. Germline V gene sequence: CDR1 SQVTM, CDR2 ANQGSEA. The CDR3 sequence is 13 residues long. The ends lost 1 base at V and 4 bases at J; junction bases unmatched: 2. As DNA, the CDR3 is TGCAGCGTTGAAGTAGGGGGCGCAGATACGCAGTATTTT. Translating gives CSVEVGGADTQYF.

The genes are TRBV12-3 or TRBV12-4 and TRBJ2-5, with 7 positions matching TRBD1. J was trimmed by 9 bases and V by 6 bases; bases with no gene match: 13. This CDR3 comprises 14 residues. The CDR3 DNA sequence: TGTGCCAGCAGCAGCAGACAGGGACCTTTGGCCCAGTACTTC. Its translation is CASSSRQGPLAQYF.

This clonotype was detected ten times or more. The genes are TRBV10-2 and TRBJ1-5; D is possibly TRBD1 (5 bases). CDR3 length: 14 residues. Deletions cut 6 bases from V and 3 bases from J, with 12 bases between. CDR1 and CDR2 (germline): WSHSY, SAAADI. CDR3 sequence: CASRSRALNQPQHF. The CDR3 DNA follows: TGCGCCAGCAGAAGCAGGGCCCTCAATCAGCCCCAGCATTTT.

The chain joins TRBV20-1 to TRBJ1-2; TRBD1 matches at 7 bases. Per the germline V gene, CDR1 is DFQATT and CDR2 is SNEGSKA (reference sequence). The CDR3 extends over 13 amino acids. Trimming at V came to 6 bases and at J to 8 bases, leaving 12 bases not matched to a gene. CDR3 residues: CSANPPTGIGYTF. Here the CDR3 DNA reads TGCAGTGCCAACCCTCCGACAGGGATCGGCTACACCTTC.

About this clonotype itself: A read error may produce the germline difference seen at one junction end. The V and J genes are TRBV7-8 and TRBJ1-5; TRBD1 matches 7 bases. The CDR3 loop spans 15 amino acids. CDR1 SGHVS and CDR2 FQNEAQ come from the germline V gene. CDR3 residues: CATSPGQMSNQPQHF. In nucleotides, the CDR3 is TGTGCCACCAGCCCGGGACAGATGAGCAATCAGCCCCAGCATTTT.

A few counts support this clonotype. The chain carries TRBV28 and TRBJ1-5, with no clear D. V shed 6 bases and J shed 7 bases, with 13 bases lying between them. The CDR3 extends over 13 amino acids. The germline V gene encodes CDR1 MDHEN and CDR2 SYDVKM. The CDR3 here is CASSLSSEQPQHF. The CDR3 nucleotides are TGTGCCAGCAGCCTCTCCTCCGAACAGCCCCAGCATTTT. Supplemented by reference TRBV28 and TRBJ1-5, the full variable domain reads DVKVTQSSRYLVKRTGEKVFLECVQDMDHENMFWYRQDPGLGLRLIYFSYDVKMKEKGDIPEGYSVSREKKERFSLILESASTNQTSMYLCASSLSSEQPQHFGDGTRLSIL.

This clonotype came up many times. The chain uses TRBV12-3 or TRBV12-4 and TRBJ2-7; 8 bases align to TRBD1. V lost 6 bases and J lost 2; bases outside the gene matches: 6. The CDR3 is made up of 14 amino acids. Written as DNA, the CDR3 is TGTGCCAGCAGCCTACAGGGGGTGACCTACGAGCAGTACTTC. Amino acids: CASSLQGVTYEQYF.

The CDR3 here is CSARVLGTGGNTIYF. The CDR3 DNA reads as TGCAGTGCTAGAGTCCTAGGGACAGGGGGAAACACCATATATTTT. The chain joins TRBV20-1 to TRBJ1-3; TRBD1 agrees at 9 bases. CDR3 length: 15 residues. V lost 1 base and J lost 4; bases outside the gene matches: 5. The V gene's germline CDR1 is DFQATT and CDR2 SNEGSKA (reference sequence).

The V call is TRBV9, the J call TRBJ2-7, with 7 bases fitting TRBD2. The CDR3 covers 17 residues. V lost 2 bases, J lost 9 bases, and 20 bases stayed unmatched. CDR1 and CDR2 from the germline V gene are SGDLS and YYNGEE. Written as DNA, the CDR3 is TGTGCCAGCAGCGTGCAAGGACGAGCGGCGGGAGCATCCGGGCAGTACTTC. Its protein product is CASSVQGRAAGASGQYF.

This clonotype was observed a handful of times. The chain combines TRBV4-1 with TRBJ1-4; 8 positions agree with TRBD1. CDR3 size: 14 residues. J lost 4 bases, V lost 3 bases, and 1 base had no gene match. CDR1 MGHRA and CDR2 YSYEKL come from the germline V gene. The CDR3 spells CASSQTGVNEKLFF. The CDR3 nucleotides are TGCGCCAGCAGCCAGACAGGGGTTAATGAAAAACTGTTTTTT.

This clonotype was seen many times. The chain employs TRBV5-4 and TRBJ2-5, with 10 positions matching TRBD2. V shed 4 bases, J shed 9 bases, and the junction held 9 bases outside the gene matches. The CDR3 sequence is 14 residues long. Germline V gene sequence: CDR1 SGHNT, CDR2 YYREEE (reference sequence). The CDR3 DNA reads TGTGCCAGCAGCCAGACTAGCGGGCGCGCGGCCCAGTACTTC. It specifies CASSQTSGRAAQYF.

This clonotype came up a few times. This chain connects TRBV9 to TRBJ2-7; D possibly matches TRBD1 or TRBD2 (5 bases each). Trimming shortened V by 5 bases and J by 0 bases, and 15 bases separated the two germline ends. Germline V gives CDR1 SGDLS, CDR2 YYNGEE. The CDR3 runs to 15 residues. This chain's CDR3 is CASRSSWGYSYEQYF. CDR3 in DNA: TGTGCCAGCAGATCCTCGTGGGGGTACTCCTACGAGCAGTACTTC.